The 17 T cell receptor beta chains listed next were all sequenced from one sample in a study of STAT5B mutations in CD4+ large granular lymphocyte leukemia. The method was immunoSEQ multiplex PCR; TCRdb's version includes in-frame clones alone and lacks a portion of them. The table includes tens of thousands of clones, about two thirds detected once. The specimen was CD4+ T cells from blood buffy coats. The receptors were gathered from a human donor in good health.

This clone has more than one count but fewer than ten. The chain uses TRBV30 and TRBJ2-2; D remains unclear. The germline CDR1 and CDR2 sequences are GTSNPN and SVGIG (reference sequence). The CDR3 extends over 13 amino acids. V lost 2 bases and J lost 4, with 8 bases in between. The CDR3 protein is CAWSLRSTGELFF. Written as DNA, the CDR3 is TGTGCCTGGAGTCTCCGAAGCACCGGGGAGCTGTTTTTT.

CDR3 loop: CASSLVMAGENYGYTF. CDR3 DNA sequence: TGCGCCAGCAGCTTGGTGATGGCAGGGGAAAACTATGGCTACACCTTC. The chain uses TRBV5-1 and TRBJ1-2; possible D gene TRBD1, 6 bases. The CDR3 is 16 amino acids. Germline assignment: CDR1 SGHRS and CDR2 YFSETQ. Trimming took 0 bases from V and 2 from J, leaving 14 bases between them.

This chain connects TRBV29-1 to TRBJ1-2, with D possibly being TRBD1 (6 bases). Trimming cost V 7 bases and J 6 bases, with 15 bases left between them. The CDR3 consists of 12 residues. Germline V gene lookup returns CDR1 SQVTM and CDR2 ANQGSEA. The CDR3 protein is CSAGYREDGYTF. The CDR3 DNA reads TGCAGCGCCGGGTACAGGGAGGATGGCTACACCTTC.

The chain recombines TRBV11-2 with TRBJ1-2, with 9 bases aligning to TRBD1. CDR3 length: 16 amino acids. The junction had 4 bases not matched to a gene; V was cut back by 1 base and J by 1 base. Germline V gene lookup returns CDR1 SGHAT and CDR2 FQNNGV. In DNA form, the CDR3 reads TGTGCCAGCAGCTTAGTACGGACAGGGGTTAACTATGGCTACACCTTC. Its protein product is CASSLVRTGVNYGYTF.

This clone was found once. The chain carries TRBV5-1 and TRBJ2-7; no reliable D call. Looked up from germline, CDR1 is SGHRS and CDR2 is YFSETQ. This CDR3 region has 12 residues. V was pared by 2 bases and J by 3 bases, with 6 bases between. The CDR3: CASSFGDYEQYF. The CDR3 coding sequence is TGCGCCAGCAGCTTCGGAGACTACGAGCAGTACTTC.

The table lists this clone with a few counts. The chain combines TRBV2 with TRBJ1-5; 8 nucleotides align to TRBD1. CDR1 is SNHLY and CDR2 is FYNNEI in the germline V gene. J lost 1 base, V lost 4 bases, and 9 bases had no gene match. The length of the CDR3 is 17 residues. CDR3: CASSGTGQLRSNQPQHF. CDR3 nucleotides: TGTGCCAGCAGTGGGACAGGGCAGCTGAGAAGCAATCAGCCCCAGCATTTT.

The chain uses TRBV18 and TRBJ2-6; D is tentatively TRBD1 or TRBD2 (8 bases each). There are 20 residues in the CDR3. V was clipped by 3 bases and J by 0 bases, with 21 bases between them. The V gene's germline CDR1 is KGHSH and CDR2 LQKENI. This CDR3 reads CASSPQIAGQVLSGANVLTF. CDR3 sequence (DNA): TGTGCCAGCTCACCCCAAATAGCGGGACAGGTCCTCTCTGGGGCCAACGTCCTGACTTTC.

The rearrangement links TRBV5-4 to TRBJ1-1; no firm D call. The CDR3 has 12 residues. Germline V lookup: CDR1 SGHNT, CDR2 YYREEE (reference sequence). Between the trimmed V and J ends, which lost 1 base and 1 base, there was a span of 2 bases. CDR3: CASSLPNTEAFF. CDR3 DNA sequence: TGTGCCAGCAGCTTGCCGAACACTGAAGCTTTCTTT.

The chain links TRBV2 to TRBJ2-2, with a tentative D call TRBD1 (5 bases). The CDR3 has 14 amino acids. Per the germline V gene, CDR1 is SNHLY and CDR2 is FYNNEI. V dropped 6 bases and J dropped 0 bases, with 8 bases sitting between them. Here the CDR3 reads CASRGVANTGELFF. CDR3 nucleotides: TGTGCCAGCAGAGGGGTCGCGAACACCGGGGAGCTGTTTTTT.

This clone appeared a few times. V and J are TRBV7-2 and TRBJ1-3; D ambiguous. Germline CDR1 SGHTA, CDR2 FQGNSA. The CDR3 runs to 15 residues. Trimming pared 5 bases from V and 0 bases from J, leaving 11 bases between. CDR3 sequence reads: CASSEEGGSGNTIYF. CDR3 DNA: TGTGCCAGCAGCGAGGAGGGCGGCTCTGGAAACACCATATATTTT.

The chain links TRBV9 to TRBJ1-6, with D hard to call. The V end was cut by 1 base, the J end by 8 bases, with 10 bases between. Germline CDR1 and CDR2: SGDLS and YYNGEE. The CDR3 has 14 residues. The CDR3 loop is CASSVRQDDSPLHF. The CDR3 region has the DNA TGTGCCAGCAGCGTAAGGCAAGACGATTCACCCCTCCACTTT.

This clone was counted only a few times. The chain carries TRBV10-3 and TRBJ1-2; TRBD1 agrees at 8 bases. The V gene's germline CDR1 is ENHRY and CDR2 SYGVKD. CDR3 length equals 14 residues. After removal of 6 bases from V and 6 bases from J, the junction contained 9 bases not matched to a gene. This CDR3 reads CAISLTGDSDGYTF. The CDR3 bases are TGTGCCATCAGCTTGACAGGGGACTCGGATGGCTACACCTTC.

J is TRBJ1-3 and V is TRBV6-1; D perhaps matches TRBD1 (5 bases). CDR3 size: 14 residues. Germline values: CDR1 MNHNS, CDR2 SASEGT. V gave up 4 bases and J gave up 3 bases, with 10 bases separating them. The CDR3 bases are TGTGCCAGCAGTGTTGGAGGGGATGGAAACACCATATATTTT. Its protein is CASSVGGDGNTIYF.

This clone was seen a few times. The gene calls are TRBV18 and TRBJ1-6, with D perhaps TRBD1 (6 bases). The CDR3 totals 15 residues. Germline V lookup: CDR1 KGHSH, CDR2 LQKENI. Trimming left V 0 bases short and J 6 bases short, with 9 bases between. In nucleotides, the CDR3 is TGTGCCAGCTCACCACCCCAGGGGTTTAATTCACCCCTCCACTTT. This codes for CASSPPQGFNSPLHF.

CDR3 in amino acids: CASSQEETRNYGYTF. The CDR3 DNA sequence: TGCGCCAGCAGCCAGGAAGAGACACGGAACTATGGCTACACCTTC. The chain employs TRBV4-1 and TRBJ1-2, with unresolved D. The CDR3 spans 15 residues. Germline loops: CDR1 MGHRA, CDR2 YSYEKL. The germline V and J ends were trimmed by 3 bases and 2 bases, with 13 bases remaining between them.

The rearrangement uses TRBV5-1 and TRBJ1-1; no reliable D call. CDR3 length equals 16 residues. In germline, CDR1 is SGHRS, CDR2 YFSETQ. Trimming shortened V by 0 bases and J by 1 base, and 13 bases separated the two germline ends. CDR3 DNA sequence: TGCGCCAGCAGCTTGGTGGGGAGGAGATCGAACACTGAAGCTTTCTTT. As protein: CASSLVGRRSNTEAFF.

This chain joins TRBV4-2 and TRBJ1-2; 7 bases agree with TRBD1. Trimming at V came to 1 base and at J to 8 bases, leaving 7 bases not matched to a gene. The CDR3 contains 14 residues. Germline V gene data show CDR1 as LGHNA and CDR2 as YNFKEQ. CDR3 nucleotides: TGTGCCAGCAGCCAAGTAGGGGGCGGCGGCGGCTACACCTTC. It is translated as CASSQVGGGGGYTF.